This T cell receptor (beta chain) was documented in a study of blood T cell repertoires in COVID-19. Overall study: T cells, B-cell-depleted T cells, or PBMCs supplied cDNA or gDNA.

The V gene end was trimmed by 4 bases and the J gene end by 2 bases; junction bases not matched to a gene: 7. This CDR3 contains 15 residues. In germline, CDR1 is MNHEY, CDR2 SVGEGT. Clones were sequenced by immunoSEQ multiplex PCR, and TCRdb holds only the in-frame ones, with some missing. The data contain about 110,000 clones, more than 70% of them singletons. This clone was seen a handful of times. The J gene is TRBJ2-7, the V gene TRBV6-2 or TRBV6-3; 8 bases map to TRBD1. This receptor was identified in a man aged 40-49 years with active or convalescent COVID-19. Sequences were obtained from peripheral blood. This CDR3 is CASSSYQGATYEQYF. The CDR3 nucleotides read TGTGCCAGCAGTTCGTATCAGGGGGCAACCTACGAGCAGTACTTC.